One and the same sample provided the 20 T cell receptor beta chains below, sequenced in a study of cytomegalovirus exposure and HLA in healthy donors. Amplification used 60 Vbeta primers and 13 Jbeta primers. The method was immunoSEQ multiplex PCR; TCRdb's version includes in-frame clones alone and lacks a portion of them. The repertoire includes 110,000 or so clones, around 77% of them detected once, and 5.4% sits in the top ten. Sequenced material: PBMCs. The receptors come from a woman aged 30 to 39 in good health and CMV-seropositive.

V gene TRBV6-5 combines with J gene TRBJ2-5; D uncertain. Germline lookup yields CDR1 MNHEY and CDR2 SVGAGI. V lost 5 bases and J lost 2, with 12 bases in between. The CDR3 loop spans 14 amino acids. CDR3 DNA sequence: TGTGCCAGCAGTGAAGTGGGCATTCAAGAGACCCAGTACTTC. Encoded protein: CASSEVGIQETQYF.

J is TRBJ2-1 and V is TRBV11-3; TRBD2 matches 15 bases. V shed 5 bases and J 14 bases; nucleotides not matched to a gene: 7. The CDR3 extends over 14 amino acids. CDR1 is SGHNT, CDR2 YENEEA, per germline. CDR3 sequence (DNA): TGTGCCAGCAGCCCGGGACTAGCGGGAGGTGGAGAGTTCTTC. It translates to CASSPGLAGGGEFF.

The chain carries TRBV7-3 and TRBJ2-5; D possibly corresponds to TRBD2 (6 bases). This CDR3 comprises 13 residues. Germline lookup yields CDR1 SGHTA and CDR2 FQGTGA. Between the trimmed V and J ends, which lost 5 bases and 6 bases, there was a span of 13 bases. The CDR3 coding sequence is TGTGCCAGCAGCCCTACTAGCTTTCAGACCCAGTACTTC. Translation gives CASSPTSFQTQYF. The complete variable domain, with remaining parts taken from reference TRBV7-3 and TRBJ2-5, reads GAGVSQTPSNKVTEKGKYVELRCDPISGHTALYWYRQSLGQGPEFLIYFQGTGAADDSGLPNDRFFAVRPEGSVSTLKIQRTERGDSAVYLCASSPTSFQTQYFGPGTRLLVL.

J is TRBJ2-7 and V is TRBV5-1, with 7 bases fitting TRBD1. CDR1 and CDR2 from the germline V gene are SGHRS and YFSETQ. J lost 0 bases, V lost 0 bases, and 12 bases had no gene match. The CDR3 length is 18 residues. CDR3 amino acids: CASSLGSWDRFFSYEQYF. For the CDR3, the DNA is TGCGCCAGCAGCTTGGGTTCCTGGGACAGATTTTTCTCCTACGAGCAGTACTTC. The full variable domain, rest sourced from reference TRBV5-1 and TRBJ2-7, is KAGVTQTPRYLIKTRGQQVTLSCSPISGHRSVSWYQQTPGQGLQFLFEYFSETQRNKGNFPGRFSGRQFSNSRSEMNVSTLELGDSALYLCASSLGSWDRFFSYEQYFGPGTRLTVT.

J is TRBJ2-1 and V is TRBV7-9, with 9 positions matching TRBD2. J gave up 5 bases and V 1 base, and 3 bases lay outside the gene matches. The CDR3 is 15 amino acids. Per the germline V gene, CDR1 is SEHNR and CDR2 is FQNEAQ (reference sequence). The DNA for the CDR3 is TGTGCCAGCAGCTTAGGGGCTAGCGGGGACAATGAGCAGTTCTTC. This codes for CASSLGASGDNEQFF.

The rearrangement uses TRBV11-2 and TRBJ2-5; 9 positions agree with TRBD2. Germline V gene data show CDR1 as SGHAT and CDR2 as FQNNGV. CDR3 length equals 17 residues. The V segment lost 0 bases and the J segment 3 bases; nucleotides outside the gene matches: 8. CDR3 region: CASSLDLSGGTEETQYF. CDR3 DNA sequence: TGTGCCAGCAGCTTAGATCTAAGCGGGGGGACGGAAGAGACCCAGTACTTC.

The chain employs TRBV19 and TRBJ1-1; the D gene is possibly TRBD1 (6 bases). The CDR3 spans 13 residues. Trimming took off 2 bases at V and 6 bases at J, with 10 bases between the two ends. Germline CDR1 is LNHDA and CDR2 is SQIVND (reference sequence). DNA of the CDR3: TGTGCCAGTAGTATATCAACAGGGTCTGAAGCTTTCTTT. It codes for CASSISTGSEAFF.

The J gene is TRBJ1-2, the V gene TRBV13, with TRBD1 matching over 9 bases. The CDR3 runs to 15 residues. Trimming cost V 2 bases and J 10 bases; bases outside gene matches: 11. Per the germline V gene, CDR1 is PRHDT and CDR2 is FYEKMQ (reference sequence). The DNA of the CDR3 is TGTGCCAGCAGCTTACCCCAGGGACAGGGAGATGACTACACCTTC. This translates into CASSLPQGQGDDYTF.

This chain links TRBV5-4 with TRBJ2-7, with a tentative D call TRBD1 (5 bases). This CDR3 contains 15 residues. Trimming left V 0 bases short and J 3 bases short, with 13 bases between. Per the germline V gene, CDR1 is SGHNT and CDR2 is YYREEE (reference sequence). CDR3 in DNA: TGTGCCAGCAGCTTGGAAGGGGCGAAAAGCTACGAGCAGTACTTC. Translation: CASSLEGAKSYEQYF. The whole variable domain, remainder taken from reference TRBV5-4 and TRBJ2-7, is ETGVTQSPTHLIKTRGQQVTLRCSSQSGHNTVSWYQQALGQGPQFIFQYYREEENGRGNFPPRFSGLQFPNYSSELNVNALELDDSALYLCASSLEGAKSYEQYFGPGTRLTVT.

For the CDR3, the DNA is TGTGCCAGCAAGTTACTCTTTTCCCAAGAGACCCAGTACTTC. Amino acid sequence: CASKLLFSQETQYF. The chain has TRBV27 and TRBJ2-5; no definite D call. CDR1 and CDR2 from the germline V gene are MNHEY and SMNVEV (reference sequence). The CDR3 extends over 14 amino acids. Trimming took off 7 bases at V and 1 base at J, with 13 bases between the two ends.

This clone was counted once. The CDR3 reads CASSEGLAFFDEQYF. The DNA for the CDR3 is TGTGCCAGCAGTGAAGGACTAGCTTTTTTCGACGAGCAGTACTTC. V is TRBV6-1 and J is TRBJ2-7; 7 nucleotides match TRBD2. Germline values: CDR1 MNHNS, CDR2 SASEGT. The CDR3 spans 15 residues. J gave up 5 bases and V 1 base, and 8 bases lay outside the gene matches.

This clone was counted a few times. V is TRBV15 and J is TRBJ2-7, with 10 bases aligning to TRBD1. Germline CDR1 is LNHNV and CDR2 is YYDKDF (reference sequence). This CDR3 region has 15 residues. The J segment lost 0 bases and the V segment lost 1 base, leaving 0 bases of the junction unmatched. The CDR3 region has the DNA TGTGCCACCAGCAGAGGGACAGGGGGCTCCTACGAGCAGTACTTC. Residues: CATSRGTGGSYEQYF.

CDR3 loop: CASSLGKGPNTEAFF. In DNA form, the CDR3 reads TGTGCCAGCAGTTTAGGAAAGGGGCCGAACACTGAAGCTTTCTTT. The chain carries TRBV27 and TRBJ1-1; possibly TRBD1 for D (5 bases). The germline gives CDR1 MNHEY, CDR2 SMNVEV (reference sequence). CDR3 length equals 15 residues. V lost 2 bases, J lost 1 base, and 11 bases lay in between.

The gene calls are TRBV6-5 and TRBJ1-1; TRBD1 might be the D (5 bases). The V and J ends lost 2 bases and 12 bases respectively, with 16 bases between them. The CDR3 covers 13 residues. Germline V gene data show CDR1 as MNHEY and CDR2 as SVGAGI. The chain's CDR3 is CASSYRGVGISFF. In nucleotides, the CDR3 is TGTGCCAGCAGTTACCGGGGGGTGGGAATTTCTTTCTTT.

This rearrangement joins TRBV10-1 to TRBJ2-5; D call uncertain. This CDR3 is 14 amino acids long. Per germline, CDR1 WNHNN and CDR2 SYGVQD (reference sequence). Trimming shortened V by 2 bases and J by 5 bases, and 12 bases separated the two germline ends. CDR3 residues: CASSEARIWETQYF. CDR3 in DNA: TGCGCCAGCAGTGAGGCGAGAATTTGGGAGACCCAGTACTTC.

This sequence joins TRBV7-9 and TRBJ1-1; D perhaps matches TRBD1 (5 bases). CDR1 is SEHNR and CDR2 is FQNEAQ in the germline V gene (reference sequence). The CDR3 has 14 amino acids. V was pared by 3 bases and J by 7 bases, with 15 bases between. The CDR3 sequence: CASSFSPGGFEAFF. The CDR3 DNA is TGTGCCAGCAGCTTTTCCCCCGGGGGATTTGAAGCTTTCTTT.

V usage is TRBV10-3 and J usage is TRBJ2-5; 7 bases agree with TRBD1. The CDR3 has 14 amino acids. V was clipped by 6 bases and J by 5 bases; unmatched bases: 9. CDR1 ENHRY and CDR2 SYGVKD come from the germline V gene. As DNA, the CDR3 is TGTGCCATCAGAGAAACAGGGGCGGATGAGACCCAGTACTTC. It yields the protein CAIRETGADETQYF.

This clone was seen only a few times. This chain links TRBV29-1 with TRBJ2-7, with 8 bases matching TRBD2. The CDR3 covers 13 residues. V shed 5 bases, J shed 5 bases, and the junction held 8 bases outside the gene matches. In germline, CDR1 is SQVTM, CDR2 ANQGSEA. This chain's CDR3 is CSVHTGGPNEQYF. CDR3 bases: TGCAGCGTTCATACGGGAGGGCCGAACGAGCAGTACTTC.

V and J are TRBV7-8 and TRBJ1-1, with D maybe TRBD1 (5 bases). V lost 5 bases to trimming and J lost 1 base, with 11 bases between them. There are 14 residues in the CDR3. The germline V gene has CDR1 SGHVS and CDR2 FQNEAQ. The CDR3 loop is CASSRPTGNTEAFF. CDR3 bases: TGTGCCAGCAGCCGGCCTACAGGGAACACTGAAGCTTTCTTT. Supplemented by reference TRBV7-8 and TRBJ1-1, the full variable domain reads GAGVSQSPRYKVAKRGQDVALRCDPISGHVSLFWYQQALGQGPEFLTYFQNEAQLDKSGLPSDRFFAERPEGSVSTLKIQRTQQEDSAVYLCASSRPTGNTEAFFGQGTRLTVV.

The V and J genes are TRBV10-2 and TRBJ1-2; D remains ambiguous. This CDR3 is 14 amino acids long. Germline V lookup: CDR1 WSHSY, CDR2 SAAADI. Trimming shortened V by 2 bases and J by 4 bases, and 11 bases separated the two germline ends. CDR3: CASSEDAGSYGYTF. The CDR3 region has the DNA TGCGCCAGCAGTGAGGACGCAGGTTCCTATGGCTACACCTTC.